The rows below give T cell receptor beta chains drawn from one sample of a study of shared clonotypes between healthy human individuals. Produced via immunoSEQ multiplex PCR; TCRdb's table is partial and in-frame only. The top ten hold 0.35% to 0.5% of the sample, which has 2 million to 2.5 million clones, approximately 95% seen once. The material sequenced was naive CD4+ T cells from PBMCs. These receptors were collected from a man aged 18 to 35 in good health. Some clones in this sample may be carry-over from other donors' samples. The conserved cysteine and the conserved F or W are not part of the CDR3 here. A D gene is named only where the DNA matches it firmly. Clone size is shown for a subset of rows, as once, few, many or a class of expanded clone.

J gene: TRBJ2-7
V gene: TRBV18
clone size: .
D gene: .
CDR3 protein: ASSPPGQRSSYEQY

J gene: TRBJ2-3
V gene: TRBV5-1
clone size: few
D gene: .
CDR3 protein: ASRERWGSTDTQY

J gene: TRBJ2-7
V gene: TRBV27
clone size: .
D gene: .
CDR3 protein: ASSPYEQY

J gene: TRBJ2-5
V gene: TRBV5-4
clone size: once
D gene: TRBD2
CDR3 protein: ASSTVPSGRKETQY

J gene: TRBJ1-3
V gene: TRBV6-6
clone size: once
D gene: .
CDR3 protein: ASSPGGNTIY

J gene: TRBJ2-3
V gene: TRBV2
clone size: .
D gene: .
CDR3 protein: ASSGYRGTDTQY

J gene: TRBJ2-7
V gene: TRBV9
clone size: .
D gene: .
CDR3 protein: ASSPRPDNFYEQY

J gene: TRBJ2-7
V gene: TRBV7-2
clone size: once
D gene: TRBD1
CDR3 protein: ASSFPGQALF

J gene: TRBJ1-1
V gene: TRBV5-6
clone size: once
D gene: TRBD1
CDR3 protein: ASSLVSRTGMTEAF

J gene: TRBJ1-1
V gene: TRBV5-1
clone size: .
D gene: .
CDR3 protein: ASSLMAGAGSEAF